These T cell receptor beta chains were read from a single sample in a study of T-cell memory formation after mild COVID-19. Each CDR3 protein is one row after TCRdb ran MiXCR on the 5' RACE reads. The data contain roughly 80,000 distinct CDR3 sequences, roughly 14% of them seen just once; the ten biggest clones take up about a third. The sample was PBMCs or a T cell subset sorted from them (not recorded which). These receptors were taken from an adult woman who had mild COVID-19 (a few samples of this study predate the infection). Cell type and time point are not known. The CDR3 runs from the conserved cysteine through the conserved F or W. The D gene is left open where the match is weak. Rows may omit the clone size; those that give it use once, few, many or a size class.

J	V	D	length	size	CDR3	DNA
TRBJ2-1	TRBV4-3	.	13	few	CASSQGTLLTQFF	TGCGCCAGCAGCCAAGGGACTTTACTTACGCAGTTCTTC
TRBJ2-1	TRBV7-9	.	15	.	CASSKWENYGNEQFF	TGTGCCAGCAGTAAGTGGGAGAACTACGGGAATGAGCAGTTCTTC
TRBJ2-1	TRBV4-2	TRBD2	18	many	CASSRGLAGGLGYNEQFF	TGTGCCAGCAGCCGAGGACTAGCGGGAGGTTTGGGATACAATGAGCAGTTCTTC
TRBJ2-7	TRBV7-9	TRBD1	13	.	CASSPQGASEQYF	TGTGCCAGCAGCCCACAGGGGGCATCCGAGCAGTACTTC
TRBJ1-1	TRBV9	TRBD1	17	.	CASSLRDRGAMNTEAFF	TGTGCCAGCAGCCTCCGGGACAGGGGGGCAATGAACACTGAAGCTTTCTTT
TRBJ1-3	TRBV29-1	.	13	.	CSVVTDSGNTIYF	TGCAGCGTGGTTACCGACTCTGGAAACACCATATATTTT
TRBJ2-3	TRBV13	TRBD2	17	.	CASSLAQRGPSTDTQYF	TGTGCCAGCAGCTTAGCCCAGCGGGGGCCTAGCACAGATACGCAGTATTTT
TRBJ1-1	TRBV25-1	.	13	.	CASSERGYTEAFF	TGTGCCAGCAGTGAACGAGGTTACACTGAAGCTTTCTTC
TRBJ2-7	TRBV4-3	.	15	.	CASSQGRGGTYEQYF	TGCGCCAGCAGCCAAGGAAGGGGCGGTACCTACGAGCAGTACTTC
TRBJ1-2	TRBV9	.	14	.	CASSVDETEYGYTF	TGTGCCAGCAGCGTAGATGAGACAGAGTATGGCTACACCTTC
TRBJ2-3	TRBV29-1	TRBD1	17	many	CSVEPGTGGASTDTQYF	TGCAGCGTTGAACCCGGGACAGGGGGCGCAAGCACAGATACGCAGTATTTT
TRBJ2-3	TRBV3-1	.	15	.	CASSQVRDFGDTQYF	TGTGCCAGCAGCCAAGTCCGGGACTTCGGTGATACGCAGTATTTT
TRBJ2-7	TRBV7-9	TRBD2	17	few	CASSLSSGGLVSYEQYF	TGTGCCAGCAGCTTATCGAGCGGGGGGCTAGTCTCCTACGAGCAGTACTTC
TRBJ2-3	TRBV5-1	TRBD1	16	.	CASGLKRDRSTDTQYF	TGCGCCAGCGGACTGAAACGGGACAGGAGCACAGATACGCAGTATTTT
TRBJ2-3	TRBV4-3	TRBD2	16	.	CASSPSSGRASDTQYF	TGCGCCAGCAGCCCCTCAAGCGGGAGAGCGTCAGATACGCAGTATTTT
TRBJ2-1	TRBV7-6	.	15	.	CASSPWGEVYDEQFF	TGTGCCAGCAGCCCCTGGGGCGAGGTTTACGATGAGCAGTTCTTC
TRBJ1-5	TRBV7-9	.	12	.	CASSLASQPQHF	TGTGCCAGCAGCTTAGCGTCCCAGCCCCAGCATTTT
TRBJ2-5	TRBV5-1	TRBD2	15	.	CASSLGASGQETQYF	TGCGCCAGCAGCTTGGGGGCTAGCGGACAAGAGACCCAGTACTTC
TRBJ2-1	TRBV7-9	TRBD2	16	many	CASSPWREGRYNEQFF	TGTGCCAGCAGCCCATGGCGGGAGGGCCGGTACAATGAGCAGTTCTTC
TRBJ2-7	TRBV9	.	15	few	CASSVDVTSSYEQYF	TGTGCCAGCAGCGTAGATGTCACTAGCTCCTACGAGCAGTACTTC